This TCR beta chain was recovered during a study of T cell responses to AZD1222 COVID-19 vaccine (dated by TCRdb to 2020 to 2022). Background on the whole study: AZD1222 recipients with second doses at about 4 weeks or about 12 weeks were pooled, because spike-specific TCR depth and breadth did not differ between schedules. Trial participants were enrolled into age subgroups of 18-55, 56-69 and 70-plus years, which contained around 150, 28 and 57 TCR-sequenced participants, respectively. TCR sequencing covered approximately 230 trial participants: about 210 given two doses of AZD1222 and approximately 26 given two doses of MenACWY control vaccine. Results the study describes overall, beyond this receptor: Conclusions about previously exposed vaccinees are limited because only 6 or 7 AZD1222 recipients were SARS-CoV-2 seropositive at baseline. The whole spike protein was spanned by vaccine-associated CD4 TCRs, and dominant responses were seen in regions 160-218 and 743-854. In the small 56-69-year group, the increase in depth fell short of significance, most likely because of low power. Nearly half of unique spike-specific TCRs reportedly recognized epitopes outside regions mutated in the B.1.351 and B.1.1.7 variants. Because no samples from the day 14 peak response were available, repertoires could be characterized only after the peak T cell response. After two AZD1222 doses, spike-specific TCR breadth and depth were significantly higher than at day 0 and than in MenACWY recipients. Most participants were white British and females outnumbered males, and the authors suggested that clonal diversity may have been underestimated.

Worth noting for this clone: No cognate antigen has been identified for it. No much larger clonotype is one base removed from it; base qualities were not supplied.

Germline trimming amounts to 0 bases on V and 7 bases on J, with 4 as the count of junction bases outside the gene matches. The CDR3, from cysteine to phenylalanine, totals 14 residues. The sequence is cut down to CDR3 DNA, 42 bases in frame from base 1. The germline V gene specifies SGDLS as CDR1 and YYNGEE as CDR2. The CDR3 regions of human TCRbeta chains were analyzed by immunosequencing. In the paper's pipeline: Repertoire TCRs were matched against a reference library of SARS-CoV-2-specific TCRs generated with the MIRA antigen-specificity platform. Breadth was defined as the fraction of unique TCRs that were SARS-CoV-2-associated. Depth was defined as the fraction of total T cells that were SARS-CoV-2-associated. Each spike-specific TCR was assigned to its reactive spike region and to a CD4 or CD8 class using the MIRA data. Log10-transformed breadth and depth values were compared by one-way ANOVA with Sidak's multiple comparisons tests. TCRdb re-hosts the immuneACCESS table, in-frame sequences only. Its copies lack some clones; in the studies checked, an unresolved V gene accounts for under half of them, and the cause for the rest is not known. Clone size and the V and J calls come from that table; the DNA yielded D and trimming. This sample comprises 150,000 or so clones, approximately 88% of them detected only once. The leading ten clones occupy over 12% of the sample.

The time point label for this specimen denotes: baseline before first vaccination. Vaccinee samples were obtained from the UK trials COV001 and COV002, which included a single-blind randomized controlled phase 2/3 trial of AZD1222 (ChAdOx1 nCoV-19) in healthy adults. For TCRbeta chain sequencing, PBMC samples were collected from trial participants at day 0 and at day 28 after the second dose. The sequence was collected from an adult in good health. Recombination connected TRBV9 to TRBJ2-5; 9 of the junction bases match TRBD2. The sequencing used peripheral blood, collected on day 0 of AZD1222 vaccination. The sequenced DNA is TGTGCCAGCAGCGTAGTAGAACTAGCGGGGACCCAGTACTTC. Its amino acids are CASSVVELAGTQYF.